Following are 8 T cell receptor beta chains from one sample sequenced in a study of shared clonotypes between healthy human individuals. Libraries were prepared by immunoSEQ multiplex PCR; TCRdb keeps only in-frame clonotypes and omits some of them. The profile shows 400,000 to 600,000 clones, 90% to 97% of them singletons. The material sequenced was naive CD4+ T cells sorted from blood. The subset: CD45RA+ positively selected. The receptors originated from a young woman in good health.

The V gene is TRBV6-5, the J gene TRBJ1-2; maybe TRBD1 (6 bases). Germline V gives CDR1 MNHEY, CDR2 SVGAGI. V lost 5 bases and J lost 5, with 12 bases in between. The CDR3 contains 13 residues. The CDR3 sequence is CASSQGHPYGYTF. CDR3 DNA: TGTGCCAGCAGTCAGGGGCATCCGTATGGCTACACCTTC.

This clone was counted once. V is TRBV25-1 and J is TRBJ2-7, with 7 bases lining up with TRBD1. With V trimmed by 4 bases and J by 2 bases, 11 bases remained unmatched. Germline CDR1 MGHDK, CDR2 SYGVNS. The CDR3 is 16 amino acids. CDR3 amino acids: CASSAGTALGAYEQYF. The CDR3 coding sequence is TGTGCCAGCAGTGCCGGGACAGCTCTAGGGGCCTACGAGCAGTACTTC.

The chain has TRBV2 and TRBJ2-7; 7 nucleotides align to TRBD2. The CDR3 spans 16 residues. V dropped 8 bases and J dropped 0; count of bases not matched to a gene: 13. Germline CDR1 and CDR2: SNHLY and FYNNEI. Here the CDR3 reads CASSKVASGSSYEQYF. In DNA, the CDR3 is TGTGCCAGCTCCAAAGTGGCTAGCGGTAGCTCCTACGAGCAGTACTTC.

The chain joins TRBV7-8 to TRBJ2-6; no reliable D call. The CDR3 length is 15 residues. Trimming shortened V by 5 bases and J by 0 bases, and 8 bases separated the two germline ends. Germline V lookup: CDR1 SGHVS, CDR2 FQNEAQ. The CDR3 region has the DNA TGTGCCAGCAGCAACACCGCCTCTGGGGCCAACGTCCTGACTTTC. This gives the protein CASSNTASGANVLTF.

The chain carries TRBV4-1 and TRBJ2-2; the D call may be TRBD1 or TRBD2 (6 bases each). CDR1 is MGHRA, CDR2 YSYEKL, per germline. Trimming stripped 1 base from V and 7 bases from J, with 16 bases between. The CDR3 loop spans 16 amino acids. The chain's CDR3 is CASSQGQGGGVGELFF. In DNA, the CDR3 is TGCGCCAGCAGCCAAGGGCAAGGAGGGGGAGTCGGGGAGCTGTTTTTT.

The J gene is TRBJ2-1, the V gene TRBV18, with 11 bases matching TRBD2. The CDR3 sequence is 15 residues long. Germline V CDR1 and CDR2: KGHSH, LQKENI. The trim removed 3 bases at V and 9 bases at J, leaving 7 bases unmatched. CDR3 region: CASSPGLAGGSEQFF. Written as DNA, the CDR3 is TGTGCCAGCTCACCGGGCCTAGCGGGGGGAAGTGAGCAGTTCTTC. The full variable domain, its missing parts supplied by reference TRBV18 and TRBJ2-1, is NAGVMQNPRHLVRRRGQEARLRCSPMKGHSHVYWYRQLPEEGLKFMVYLQKENIIDESGMPKERFSAEFPKEGPSILRIQQVVRGDSAAYFCASSPGLAGGSEQFFGPGTRLTVL.

The chain has TRBV5-1 and TRBJ1-2; 10 bases agree with TRBD1. Trimming at V came to 0 bases and at J to 4 bases, leaving 3 bases not matched to a gene. The CDR3 loop spans 15 amino acids. CDR1 is SGHRS, CDR2 YFSETQ, per germline. CDR3 in amino acids: CASSLGQGAVYGYTF. The CDR3 nucleotides read TGCGCCAGCAGCTTGGGACAGGGGGCCGTCTATGGCTACACCTTC.

The CDR3 nucleotides read TGTGCCAGCAGTCAAACAGGAACCCTCTCCTACGAGCAGTACTTC. Amino acid sequence: CASSQTGTLSYEQYF. The J gene is TRBJ2-7, the V gene TRBV6-1; perhaps TRBD1 as D (5 bases). CDR3 length: 15 amino acids. Germline V gene sequence: CDR1 MNHNS, CDR2 SASEGT. The ends were cut back, 5 bases at V and 0 bases at J, with 14 bases in the middle.